This T cell receptor beta chain was sequenced in a study of naive and memory T cell subsets. Study results and caveats: TCR transcript changes with activation or differentiation may affect this RNA method.

Four PCR rounds used nested alpha and beta constant region primers plus the SP2 primer. For blood and skin samples, reverse transcription used TCR alpha and beta constant primers. One entry per CDR3 protein, called by TCRdb with MiXCR from the 5' RACE reads. This sample has about 62,000 distinct CDR3 sequences, with 8% to 9% found just once. A UMI-containing oligonucleotide was joined by 3' ligation to the TCR cDNA template. Adult healthy volunteers gave 2.5 ml peripheral blood for whole-blood RNA. Unsorted total RNA, roughly 1 to 1,100 ng, was DNase treated before reverse transcription. CDR1 SGHTA and CDR2 FQGNSA come from the germline V gene. V gave up 1 base and J gave up 4 bases; unmatched junction bases: 8. There are 17 residues in the CDR3. Note on this clonotype: The antigen is undetermined.

The chain employs TRBV7-2 and TRBJ2-1; 9 bases are shared with TRBD2. This TCR was recovered from a female donor in good health. The CDR3 DNA reads as TGTGCCAGCAGCTTAGGACGGGCGGGGGGGTCTTACAATGAGCAGTTCTTC. The encoded protein is CASSLGRAGGSYNEQFF. The full variable domain, with the rest looked up from reference TRBV7-2 and TRBJ2-1, is GAGVSQSPSNKVTEKGKDVELRCDPISGHTALYWYRQSLGQGLEFLIYFQGNSAPDKSGLPSDRFSAERTGGSVSTLTIQRTQQEDSAVYLCASSLGRAGGSYNEQFFGPGTRLTVL.